These 11 T cell receptor beta chains were sequenced from one sample in a study of Graves' ophthalmopathy and Graves' hyperthyroidism. CDR3 regions of TCR beta were amplified from RNA transcripts. The first-round RT-PCR employed HTBI primers together with the Qiagen OneStep RT-PCR kit. A multiplex PCR was then performed as the second round. TCRdb analysed the multiplex PCR reads with MiXCR anew, one entry per CDR3 protein. The top ten hold approximately 40% of the sample, which has 200,000 to 250,000 distinct CDR3 sequences, roughly a fifth seen once. Sequenced input: peripheral blood. Every receptor here comes from a woman aged 45 to 65 with Graves' ophthalmopathy.

At least ten counts were recorded for this clonotype. The chain employs TRBV3-1 and TRBJ1-2; D call uncertain. The CDR3 spans 13 residues. Per germline, CDR1 LGHDT and CDR2 YNNKEL (reference sequence). V shed 0 bases and J shed 6 bases, with 8 bases lying between them. Here the CDR3 reads CASSQEGLHGYTF. The DNA of the CDR3 is TGTGCCAGCAGCCAAGAAGGTCTCCATGGCTACACCTTC.

In this sample, this clonotype turned up many times. V and J are TRBV20-1 and TRBJ2-5; possible D gene TRBD1, 6 bases. This CDR3 is 10 amino acids long. V dropped 7 bases and J dropped 5 bases, with 8 bases sitting between them. Germline CDR1 reads DFQATT; CDR2 reads SNEGSKA (reference sequence). The CDR3 nucleotides are TGCAGTGAGGGGGAGGAGACCCAGTACTTC. Its translation is CSEGEETQYF.

This clonotype came up many times. The genes are TRBV30 and TRBJ1-5, with D perhaps matching TRBD1 (5 bases). The CDR3 extends over 11 amino acids. V lost 3 bases and J lost 7, with 7 bases in between. Germline-derived CDR1 and CDR2 are GTSNPN and SVGIG (reference sequence). The CDR3 sequence: CAWRWGQPQHF. The CDR3 DNA sequence: TGTGCCTGGAGATGGGGCCAGCCCCAGCATTTT.

The CDR3 here is CASSWTGQNTEAFF. CDR3 bases: TGTGCCAGCAGTTGGACAGGCCAGAACACTGAAGCTTTCTTT. The V call is TRBV6-5, the J call TRBJ1-1; 7 positions match TRBD1. The V gene's germline CDR1 is MNHEY and CDR2 SVGAGI. The V and J ends lost 4 bases and 1 base, in that order; junction bases with no gene match: 3. The CDR3 spans 14 residues.

This clonotype was counted at least ten times. The CDR3, as DNA: TGTGCCAGCAGCTTAAACAGGCTGCTAGGAGGAGACGAGCAGTACTTC. This encodes CASSLNRLLGGDEQYF. This chain links TRBV11-2 with TRBJ2-7; D possibly uses TRBD1 or TRBD2 (5 bases each). The CDR3 extends over 16 amino acids. The V and J ends lost 2 bases and 5 bases respectively, with 19 bases between them. The V gene's germline CDR1 is SGHAT and CDR2 FQNNGV.

V usage is TRBV15 and J usage is TRBJ1-6; D is perhaps TRBD1 (6 bases). Germline values: CDR1 LNHNV, CDR2 YYDKDF (reference sequence). This CDR3 contains 12 residues. The V end lost 1 base, the J end lost 13 bases, and 8 bases lay between the germline ends. The CDR3, as DNA: TGTGCCACCAGCAGAGTGCAGGGGCCCCTCCACTTT. Translation gives CATSRVQGPLHF.

This clonotype has at least ten counts. This chain connects TRBV7-2 to TRBJ2-7, with 7 bases lining up with TRBD1. This CDR3 contains 13 residues. CDR1 SGHTA and CDR2 FQGNSA come from the germline V gene. The trim removed 5 bases at V and 5 bases at J, leaving 6 bases unmatched. The CDR3 loop is CASSNRQGNEQYF. The CDR3 coding sequence is TGTGCCAGCAGCAACCGACAGGGTAACGAGCAGTACTTC.

In this sample, this clonotype turned up many times. This chain uses TRBV24-1 with TRBJ2-7, with 8 positions matching TRBD1. Germline CDR1 and CDR2: KGHDR and SFDVKD. The CDR3 runs to 13 residues. V dropped 5 bases and J dropped 5; count of bases not matched to a gene: 4. The chain's CDR3 is CATSGDRRDEQYF. The CDR3 DNA is TGTGCCACCAGTGGGGACAGGCGAGACGAGCAGTACTTC.

In regard to this clonotype: A much bigger clone sits one base away, suggesting this may be a read error. The genes are TRBV30 and TRBJ1-2; 8 bases match TRBD1. With 4 bases clipped from V and 4 bases from J, the junction kept 11 bases outside the gene matches. CDR3 length equals 15 residues. Germline loops: CDR1 GTSNPN, CDR2 SVGIG (reference sequence). The CDR3 loop reads CAWKPPGQVFYGYTF. CDR3 DNA: TGTGCCTGGAAACCACCGGGACAGGTCTTCTATGGCTACACCTTC. The full variable domain, with the rest looked up from reference TRBV30 and TRBJ1-2, is SQTIHQWPATLVQPVGSPLSLECTVEGTSNPNLYWYRQAAGRGLQLLFYSVGIGQISSEVPQNLSASRPQDRQFILSSKKLLLSDSGFYLCAWKPPGQVFYGYTFGSGTRLTVV.

Concerning this clonotype: A much bigger clone sits one base away, suggesting this may be a read error. The V gene is TRBV20-1, the J gene TRBJ2-7, with D perhaps TRBD2 (6 bases). From germline, CDR1 is DFQATT and CDR2 SNEGSKA (reference sequence). The V and J ends lost 6 bases and 0 bases respectively, with 15 bases between them. The CDR3 has 14 amino acids. CDR3 coding DNA: TGCAGTGCAATAAGCGGGCCCATCTCCTACGAGCAGTACTTC. Its translation is CSAISGPISYEQYF.

Many counts were recorded for this clonotype. This chain connects TRBV24-1 to TRBJ2-2; 13 nucleotides agree with TRBD2. This CDR3 contains 18 residues. V dropped 7 bases and J dropped 1; count of bases not matched to a gene: 8. Germline CDR1 reads KGHDR; CDR2 reads SFDVKD. The CDR3 reads CATSLARTSGGNTGELFF. CDR3 nucleotides: TGTGCCACCAGCCTTGCCCGGACTAGCGGGGGGAACACCGGGGAGCTGTTTTTT.